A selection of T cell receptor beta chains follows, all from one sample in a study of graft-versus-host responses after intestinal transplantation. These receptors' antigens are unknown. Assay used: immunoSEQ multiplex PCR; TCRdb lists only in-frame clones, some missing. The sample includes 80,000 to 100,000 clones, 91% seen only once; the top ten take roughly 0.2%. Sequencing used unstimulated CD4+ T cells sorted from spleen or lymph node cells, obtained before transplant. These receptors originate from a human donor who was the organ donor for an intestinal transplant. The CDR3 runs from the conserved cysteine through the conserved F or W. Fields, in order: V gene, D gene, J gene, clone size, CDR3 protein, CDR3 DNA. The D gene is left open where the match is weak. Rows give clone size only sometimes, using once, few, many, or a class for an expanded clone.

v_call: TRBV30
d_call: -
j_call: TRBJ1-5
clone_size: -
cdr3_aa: CAWDSRFNQPQHF
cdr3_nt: TGTGCCTGGGACAGTCGTTTTAATCAGCCCCAGCATTTT

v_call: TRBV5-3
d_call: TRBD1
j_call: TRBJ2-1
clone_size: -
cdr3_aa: CARSPGQGAFDEQFF
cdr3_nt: TGTGCCAGAAGCCCGGGACAGGGGGCGTTCGATGAGCAGTTCTTC

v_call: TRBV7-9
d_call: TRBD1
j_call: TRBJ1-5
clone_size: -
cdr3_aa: CASSLGQGTAGPQHF
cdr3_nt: TGTGCCAGCAGCTTGGGACAGGGTACGGCGGGGCCCCAGCATTTT

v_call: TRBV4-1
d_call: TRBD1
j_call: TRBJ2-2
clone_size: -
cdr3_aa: CASSLGQGADGELFF
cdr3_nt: TGCGCCAGCAGCCTTGGACAGGGGGCGGACGGGGAGCTGTTTTTT

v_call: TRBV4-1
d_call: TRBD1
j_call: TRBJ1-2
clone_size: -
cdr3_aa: CASSHADRGLRGYTF
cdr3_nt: TGCGCCAGCAGCCACGCCGACAGGGGCCTGCGTGGCTACACCTTC

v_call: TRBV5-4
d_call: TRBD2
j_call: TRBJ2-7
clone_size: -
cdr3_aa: CASSPGLAGGSYEQYF
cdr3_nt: TGTGCCAGCAGCCCGGGACTAGCGGGGGGATCATACGAGCAGTACTTC

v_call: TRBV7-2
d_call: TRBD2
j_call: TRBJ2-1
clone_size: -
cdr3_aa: CASSPTGLAGGRSEQFF
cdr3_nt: TGTGCCAGCAGCCCTACAGGACTAGCGGGGGGGCGAAGTGAGCAGTTCTTC

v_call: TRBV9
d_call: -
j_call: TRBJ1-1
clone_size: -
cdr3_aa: CASSPRPRNTEAFF
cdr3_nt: TGTGCCAGCAGCCCCCGTCCCCGGAACACTGAAGCTTTCTTT

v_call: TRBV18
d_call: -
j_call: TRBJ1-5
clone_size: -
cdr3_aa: CASSPGQLSNQPQHF
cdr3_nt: TGTGCCAGCTCACCGGGACAACTTAGCAATCAGCCCCAGCATTTT

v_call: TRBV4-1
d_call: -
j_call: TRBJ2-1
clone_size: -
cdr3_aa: CASSQGAVVGEQFF
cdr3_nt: TGCGCCAGCAGCCAAGGTGCCGTCGTCGGTGAGCAGTTCTTC

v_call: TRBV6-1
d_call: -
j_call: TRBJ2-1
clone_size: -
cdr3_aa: CASSSSELLGEQFF
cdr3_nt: TGTGCCAGCAGTTCCTCGGAGTTGTTAGGTGAGCAGTTCTTC

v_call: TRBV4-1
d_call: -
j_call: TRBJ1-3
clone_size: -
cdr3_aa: CASSQDRGGNTIYF
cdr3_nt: TGCGCCAGCAGCCAAGACAGGGGTGGAAACACCATATATTTT

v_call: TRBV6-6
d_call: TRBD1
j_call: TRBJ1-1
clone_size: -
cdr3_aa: CASSLGTGLNTEAFF
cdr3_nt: TGTGCCAGCAGCCTCGGGACAGGTTTGAACACTGAAGCTTTCTTT

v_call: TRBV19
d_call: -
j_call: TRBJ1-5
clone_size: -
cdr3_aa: CASSPLSGSNQPQHF
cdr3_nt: TGTGCCAGTAGCCCCCTGTCGGGTAGCAATCAGCCCCAGCATTTT

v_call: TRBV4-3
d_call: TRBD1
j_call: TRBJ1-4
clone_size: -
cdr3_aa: CASSQEAADRTNSTNEKLFF
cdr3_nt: TGCGCCAGCAGCCAAGAGGCGGCGGACAGGACGAATTCAACTAATGAAAAACTGTTTTTT

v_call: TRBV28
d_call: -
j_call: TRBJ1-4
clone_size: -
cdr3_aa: CASSLAYEKLFF
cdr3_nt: TGTGCCAGCAGTTTGGCCTATGAAAAACTGTTTTTT

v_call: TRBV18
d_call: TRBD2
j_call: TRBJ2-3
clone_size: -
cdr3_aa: CASSPRTSGGTDTQYF
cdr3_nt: TGTGCCAGCTCACCTCGGACTAGCGGGGGCACAGATACGCAGTATTTT

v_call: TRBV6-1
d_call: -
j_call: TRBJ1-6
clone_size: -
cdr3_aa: CASSRERGGSPLHF
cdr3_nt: TGTGCCAGCAGCAGGGAGAGGGGAGGGTCACCCCTCCACTTT

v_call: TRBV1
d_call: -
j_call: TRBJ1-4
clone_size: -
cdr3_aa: CTSSQDGGGPNEKLFF
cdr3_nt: TGCACCAGCAGCCAAGATGGGGGGGGACCTAATGAAAAACTGTTTTTT

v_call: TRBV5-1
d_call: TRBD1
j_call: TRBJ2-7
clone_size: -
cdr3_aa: CASSPGGSYEQYF
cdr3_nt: TGCGCCAGCAGCCCAGGGGGCTCCTACGAGCAGTACTTC

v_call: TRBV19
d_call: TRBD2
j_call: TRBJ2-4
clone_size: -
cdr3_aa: CASSIAGLAGGLLAKNIQYF
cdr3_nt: TGTGCCAGTAGTATAGCTGGCCTAGCGGGGGGCTTACTAGCCAAAAACATTCAGTACTTC

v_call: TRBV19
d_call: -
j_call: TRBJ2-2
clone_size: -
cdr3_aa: CASSIIFGSNTGELFF
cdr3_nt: TGTGCCAGTAGTATAATATTCGGGTCTAACACCGGGGAGCTGTTTTTT

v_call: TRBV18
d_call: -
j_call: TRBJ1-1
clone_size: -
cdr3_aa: CASSPQRANTEAFF
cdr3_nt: TGTGCCAGCTCACCACAGAGGGCCAACACTGAAGCTTTCTTT

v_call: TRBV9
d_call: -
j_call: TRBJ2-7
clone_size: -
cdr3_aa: CASSVGPLSYEQYF
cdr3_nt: TGTGCCAGCAGCGTGGGCCCCCTCTCCTACGAGCAGTACTTC

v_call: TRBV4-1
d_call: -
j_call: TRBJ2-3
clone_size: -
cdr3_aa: CASSRGLFSDTQYF
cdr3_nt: TGCGCCAGCAGCAGGGGTTTGTTTTCAGATACGCAGTATTTT

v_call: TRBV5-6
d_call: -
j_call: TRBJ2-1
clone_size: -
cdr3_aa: CASSLAGQGSYNEQFF
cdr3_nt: TGTGCCAGCAGCTTGGCCGGGCAGGGGTCTTACAATGAGCAGTTCTTC

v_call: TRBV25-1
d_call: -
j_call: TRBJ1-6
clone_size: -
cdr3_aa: CASSEIGPNSPLHF
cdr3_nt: TGTGCCAGCAGTGAAATTGGGCCTAATTCACCCCTCCACTTT

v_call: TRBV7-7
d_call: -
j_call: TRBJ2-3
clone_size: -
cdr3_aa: CASSLGRGPTDTQYF
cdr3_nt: TGTGCTAGCAGCTTAGGGCGGGGACCCACAGATACGCAGTATTTT

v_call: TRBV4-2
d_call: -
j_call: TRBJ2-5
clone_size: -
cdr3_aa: CASSQAGIEETQYF
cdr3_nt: TGTGCCAGCAGCCAAGCGGGAATCGAGGAGACCCAGTACTTC

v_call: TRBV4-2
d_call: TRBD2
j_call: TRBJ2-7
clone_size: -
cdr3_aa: CASSRLAGGSEQYF
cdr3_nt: TGTGCCAGCAGTCGACTAGCGGGGGGAAGCGAGCAGTACTTC

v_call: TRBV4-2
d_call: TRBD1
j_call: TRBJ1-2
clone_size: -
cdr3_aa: CASSQDLLTGRTDGYTF
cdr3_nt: TGTGCCAGCAGCCAAGATTTATTGACAGGGAGGACGGATGGCTACACCTTC

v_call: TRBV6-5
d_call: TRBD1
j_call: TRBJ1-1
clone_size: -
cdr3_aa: CASSYSRTGRTEAFF
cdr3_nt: TGTGCCAGCAGTTACTCGAGGACAGGTCGGACTGAAGCTTTCTTT

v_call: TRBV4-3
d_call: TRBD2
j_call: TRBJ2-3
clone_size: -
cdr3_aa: CASSQDRGTSVDTQYF
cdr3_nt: TGCGCCAGCAGCCAAGATAGAGGGACTAGCGTGGATACGCAGTATTTT

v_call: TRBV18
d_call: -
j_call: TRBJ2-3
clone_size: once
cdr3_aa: CASSRTTQKADTQYF
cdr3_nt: TGTGCCAGCTCGAGGACTACGCAGAAGGCAGATACGCAGTATTTT

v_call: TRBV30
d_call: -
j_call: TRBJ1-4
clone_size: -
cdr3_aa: CAWSVPRGKLFF
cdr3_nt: TGTGCCTGGAGTGTACCCCGGGGAAAACTGTTTTTT

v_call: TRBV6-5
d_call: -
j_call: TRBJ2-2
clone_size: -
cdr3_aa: CASRRSAGSTGELFF
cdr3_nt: TGTGCCAGCAGGAGGTCGGCGGGGAGTACCGGGGAGCTGTTTTTT

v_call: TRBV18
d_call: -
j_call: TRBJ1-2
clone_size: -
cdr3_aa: CASSPDTLYGYTF
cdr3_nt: TGTGCCAGCTCACCTGACACCCTCTATGGCTACACCTTC

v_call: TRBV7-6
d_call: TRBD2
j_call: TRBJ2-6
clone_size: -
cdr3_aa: CASSEYLSGGAAGANVLTF
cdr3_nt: TGTGCCAGCAGCGAATATTTGAGCGGGGGGGCTGCCGGGGCCAACGTCCTGACTTTC

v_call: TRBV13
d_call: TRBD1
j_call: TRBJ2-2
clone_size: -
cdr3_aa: CASSFRTGGTGELFF
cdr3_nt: TGTGCCAGCAGCTTTCGGACAGGGGGCACCGGGGAGCTGTTTTTT

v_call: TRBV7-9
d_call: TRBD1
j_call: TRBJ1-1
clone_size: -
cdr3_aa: CASSFRQGRNTEAFF
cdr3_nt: TGTGCCAGCAGCTTTCGACAGGGCAGAAACACTGAAGCTTTCTTT

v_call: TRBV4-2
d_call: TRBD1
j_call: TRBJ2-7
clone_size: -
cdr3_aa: CASSQTGTGGREEQYF
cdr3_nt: TGTGCCAGCAGCCAAACCGGGACAGGGGGCCGGGAGGAGCAGTACTTC

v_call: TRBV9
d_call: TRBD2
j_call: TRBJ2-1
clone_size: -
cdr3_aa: CASSVGGYSGGAYNEQFF
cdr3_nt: TGTGCCAGCAGCGTAGGAGGTTATAGCGGGGGGGCCTACAATGAGCAGTTCTTC

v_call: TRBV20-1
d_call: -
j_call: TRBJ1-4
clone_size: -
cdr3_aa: CSARAQEKLFF
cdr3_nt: TGCAGTGCTAGGGCCCAAGAAAAACTGTTTTTT

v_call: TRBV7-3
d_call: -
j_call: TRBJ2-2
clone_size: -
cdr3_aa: CASSPTRTSNTGELFF
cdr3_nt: TGTGCCAGCAGCCCCACAAGGACATCGAACACCGGGGAGCTGTTTTTT

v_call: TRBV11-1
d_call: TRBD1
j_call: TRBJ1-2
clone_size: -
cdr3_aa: CASSNRAGTAANYGYTF
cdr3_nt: TGTGCCAGCAGCAACCGGGCCGGGACAGCTGCTAACTATGGCTACACCTTC

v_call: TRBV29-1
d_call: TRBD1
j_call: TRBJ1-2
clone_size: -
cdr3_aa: CSGGQVGYGYTF
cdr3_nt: TGCAGCGGGGGACAGGTCGGCTATGGCTACACCTTC